This T cell receptor beta chain was identified in a study of patients and donors after allogeneic stem cell transplantation. TCRdb reanalysed the RT-PCR reads using MiXCR and keeps one entry per CDR3 protein. Among fewer than 95,000 distinct CDR3 sequences listed, roughly 5.2% were seen once. This clonotype has more than one count but fewer than ten. Germline CDR1 is SGHVS and CDR2 is FQNEAQ. Trimming removed 3 bases from V and 1 base from J, with 8 bases in between. This CDR3 is built from 14 residues. The receptor comes from a human donor who was either an allogeneic HSCT recipient or a stem cell or donor lymphocyte infusion donor (not recorded which). It is not recorded whose cells these are; they may come from a transplant donor. The sample consisted of blood, either unsorted or a sorted T cell fraction (not recorded which). This chain uses TRBV7-8 with TRBJ2-3, with no clear D. CDR3 sequence: CASSFLRRTDTQYF. CDR3 DNA sequence: TGTGCCAGCAGCTTTCTTCGCCGCACAGATACGCAGTATTTT.